Described below is a single T cell receptor (beta chain) sequence and its context. In the study's own analysis: Quantification of nucleated cells was approximated via reference gene primer amplification. Data came from immunoSEQ multiplex PCR; TCRdb stores just in-frame clones and leaves some out. D and trimming were read from the DNA, whereas the V and J calls and clone size are those reported in that table. The top ten clones hold 7.5% to 9% of a sample with over 450,000 clones, approximately 88% of them seen once. The sample is drawn from a study of blood T cell repertoires in COVID-19. Study information: Acute and convalescent COVID-19 samples came from the United States, Italy and Spain. Nucleic acid was either cDNA or gDNA, and it came from T cells, B-cell-depleted T cells, or PBMCs.

CDR3 length equals 15 residues. V shed 4 bases and J shed 11 bases, with 19 bases lying between them. Germline-derived CDR1 and CDR2 are SGHNT and YYREEE (reference sequence). The genes are TRBV5-4 and TRBJ1-6, with D possibly TRBD1 on 6 matching bases. The origin of this receptor is a woman aged 45-65 years with COVID-19, enrolled during active disease. The sequencing input was peripheral blood. This chain's CDR3 is CASSPRQVPGTPLHF. In DNA form, the CDR3 reads TGTGCCAGCAGCCCCAGACAGGTCCCCGGGACACCCCTCCACTTT. The whole variable domain, filled in from reference TRBV5-4 and TRBJ1-6, reads ETGVTQSPTHLIKTRGQQVTLRCSSQSGHNTVSWYQQALGQGPQFIFQYYREEENGRGNFPPRFSGLQFPNYSSELNVNALELDDSALYLCASSPRQVPGTPLHFGNGTRLTVT.